Following are 14 T cell receptor beta chains from one sample sequenced in a study of cytomegalovirus exposure and HLA in healthy donors (dated by TCRdb to 2015 to 2018). Libraries were constructed by the immunoSEQ multiplex PCR assay. For the multiplex PCR, a mixture combining 60 forward primers for TCR Vbeta segments and 13 reverse primers for TCR Jbeta segments was used. TCRdb mirrors the immuneACCESS table, restricted to in-frame sequences. Some clones are absent from its copies; in checked studies, under half trace to an unresolved V gene, and the reason for the others is unknown. In all, the sample holds approximately 86,000 clones, and over 70% of those were seen once. Clones ranked in the top ten supply approximately 8.2% of the sample. The sample comprised PBMCs. Source of these receptors: a man in his 60s in good health and CMV-seronegative.

In this sample, this clone turned up a few times. V and J are TRBV6-5 and TRBJ1-2, with 8 bases lining up with TRBD1. J was trimmed by 8 bases and V by 8 bases; bases with no gene match: 4. Germline-derived CDR1 and CDR2 are MNHEY and SVGAGI. This CDR3 is 11 amino acids long. DNA of the CDR3: TGTGCCAGCTCAGGGGGCATCGGCTACACCTTC. Translating it yields CASSGGIGYTF.

This clone occurred a few times. This chain joins TRBV10-2 and TRBJ2-7; D might be TRBD1 (6 bases). V dropped 8 bases and J dropped 1 base, with 15 bases sitting between them. The CDR3 runs to 14 residues. Germline lookup yields CDR1 WSHSY and CDR2 SAAADI. CDR3 nucleotide sequence: TGCGCCAGCTTAATTGGGACATCTTCCTACGAGCAGTACTTC. Amino acids: CASLIGTSSYEQYF.

This clone was seen more than once but under ten times. The chain has TRBV4-1 and TRBJ2-1; 7 bases are shared with TRBD2. J was trimmed by 6 bases and V by 4 bases; bases with no gene match: 6. Germline V gene lookup returns CDR1 MGHRA and CDR2 YSYEKL. The CDR3 is 14 residues long. CDR3 loop: CASSLRLAGNEQFF. The DNA for the CDR3 is TGCGCCAGCAGCCTCCGACTAGCTGGCAATGAGCAGTTCTTC.

This clone was recorded once. The chain recombines TRBV6-6 with TRBJ2-3; 12 bases map to TRBD2. Germline CDR1 reads MNHNY; CDR2 reads SVGAGI (reference sequence). The CDR3 loop spans 16 amino acids. The V gene end was trimmed by 5 bases and the J gene end by 2 bases; junction bases not matched to a gene: 5. CDR3 protein: CASSTTSGRLTDTQYF. The CDR3 DNA is TGTGCCAGCAGTACTACTAGCGGGAGGCTCACAGATACGCAGTATTTT.

The V call is TRBV9, the J call TRBJ2-7; D might be TRBD2 (6 bases). This CDR3 contains 14 residues. Germline V gene sequence: CDR1 SGDLS, CDR2 YYNGEE. Trimming pared 4 bases from V and 3 bases from J, leaving 14 bases between. CDR3 coding DNA: TGTGCCAGCAGCCCAACCGGGAGTCACTACGAGCAGTACTTC. It translates to CASSPTGSHYEQYF.

The V and J genes are TRBV6-4 and TRBJ2-3; no firm D call. Germline V gene lookup returns CDR1 MRHNA and CDR2 SNTAGT. The CDR3 is 13 amino acids. Trimming took 6 bases from V and 3 from J, leaving 10 bases between them. CDR3 sequence reads: CASSDLSTDTQYF. CDR3 nucleotides: TGTGCCAGCAGCGACCTGTCTACAGATACGCAGTATTTT.

This clone turned up a few times. This rearrangement joins TRBV6-5 to TRBJ1-1; 9 nucleotides agree with TRBD1. The CDR3 is 13 residues long. Per germline, CDR1 MNHEY and CDR2 SVGAGI. V lost 6 bases and J lost 4; bases outside the gene matches: 3. The CDR3 DNA sequence: TGTGCCAGCAGACGGGACAGGGCCACTGAAGCTTTCTTT. The encoded protein is CASRRDRATEAFF.

The table lists this clone with a few counts. V usage is TRBV6-5 and J usage is TRBJ2-5, with 13 positions matching TRBD2. CDR1 and CDR2 from the germline V gene are MNHEY and SVGAGI. The CDR3 is 15 residues long. Trimming took 0 bases from V and 5 from J; bases not matched to a gene: 0. The CDR3, as DNA: TGTGCCAGCAGTTACTCGACTAGCGGGGGGGAGACCCAGTACTTC. Protein sequence: CASSYSTSGGETQYF.

This rearrangement joins TRBV13 to TRBJ2-7; TRBD1 is a possible D gene (5 bases). CDR3 length: 13 residues. Trimming left V 10 bases short and J 0 bases short, with 13 bases between. In germline, CDR1 is PRHDT, CDR2 FYEKMQ (reference sequence). The CDR3 nucleotides read TGTGCCACCCGCCAGGGTAGCTCCTACGAGCAGTACTTC. Translated, it gives CATRQGSSYEQYF. The whole variable domain, remainder taken from reference TRBV13 and TRBJ2-7, is AAGVIQSPRHLIKEKRETATLKCYPIPRHDTVYWYQQGPGQDPQFLISFYEKMQSDKGSIPDRFSAQQFSDYHSELNMSSLELGDSALYFCATRQGSSYEQYFGPGTRLTVT.

The chain employs TRBV5-1 and TRBJ2-7, with 8 bases that match TRBD1. The CDR3 is 15 amino acids. Germline values: CDR1 SGHRS, CDR2 YFSETQ. With 4 bases clipped from V and 3 bases from J, the junction kept 9 bases outside the gene matches. The CDR3 region has the DNA TGCGCCAGCAGCCCGGGGACAGGTAATTTCTACGAGCAGTACTTC. Protein sequence: CASSPGTGNFYEQYF.

This rearrangement joins TRBV28 to TRBJ2-1; the match to TRBD1 covers 7 bases. J was trimmed by 2 bases and V by 6 bases; bases with no gene match: 7. This CDR3 is 15 amino acids long. The V gene's germline CDR1 is MDHEN and CDR2 SYDVKM. CDR3 residues: CASSPDRETYNEQFF. CDR3 bases: TGTGCCAGCAGCCCCGACAGGGAGACCTACAATGAGCAGTTCTTC.

This chain connects TRBV6-1 to TRBJ1-2, with TRBD1 as a possible D gene (5 bases). The ends were cut back, 4 bases at V and 4 bases at J, with 19 bases in the middle. Germline V lookup: CDR1 MNHNS, CDR2 SASEGT. The CDR3 has 16 residues. For the CDR3, the DNA is TGTGCCAGCAGTGGCAACCAGGGTAGGGAGGCCTATGGCTACACCTTC. Residues: CASSGNQGREAYGYTF.

This chain joins TRBV6-5 and TRBJ2-5; 9 positions agree with TRBD1. CDR1 and CDR2 (germline): MNHEY, SVGAGI. Unmatched junction bases numbered 6, after V lost 2 bases and J lost 5 bases. The length of the CDR3 is 15 residues. This chain's CDR3 is CASSYGTGLGETQYF. The CDR3 DNA is TGTGCCAGCAGTTACGGGACAGGGCTCGGGGAGACCCAGTACTTC.

The rearrangement uses TRBV5-4 and TRBJ1-4, with 9 bases fitting TRBD1. Germline lookup yields CDR1 SGHNT and CDR2 YYREEE (reference sequence). This CDR3 spans 14 amino acids. The V segment lost 9 bases and the J segment 7 bases; nucleotides outside the gene matches: 10. The CDR3 reads CATTTGTGSEKLFF. The CDR3 DNA reads as TGTGCCACTACCACCGGGACAGGGAGTGAAAAACTGTTTTTT.